This T cell receptor beta chain was sequenced for a study of neurological immune-mediated disorders. From germline, CDR1 is SNHLY and CDR2 FYNNEI. This CDR3 is built from 15 residues. Comments on this clonotype: A much larger clone differs by one base, so this may be a read error.

A 10-nucleotide random UMI tagged transcripts in template-switch 5'RACE cDNA synthesis. Via MiXCR, TCRdb re-called the 5' RACE reads, giving one row per CDR3 protein. In the table there are tens of thousands of distinct CDR3 sequences, roughly 3.5% of which are singletons. The chain is built from TRBV2 and TRBJ2-6; 8 bases align to TRBD1. Specimen: PBMCs. This TCR derives from a man aged 25-45 years with multiple sclerosis. The CDR3 loop reads CASRTGDSGAKVLTF. The CDR3 region has the DNA TGTGCCAGCAGGACAGGGGACTCTGGGGCCAAAGTCCTGACTTTC.